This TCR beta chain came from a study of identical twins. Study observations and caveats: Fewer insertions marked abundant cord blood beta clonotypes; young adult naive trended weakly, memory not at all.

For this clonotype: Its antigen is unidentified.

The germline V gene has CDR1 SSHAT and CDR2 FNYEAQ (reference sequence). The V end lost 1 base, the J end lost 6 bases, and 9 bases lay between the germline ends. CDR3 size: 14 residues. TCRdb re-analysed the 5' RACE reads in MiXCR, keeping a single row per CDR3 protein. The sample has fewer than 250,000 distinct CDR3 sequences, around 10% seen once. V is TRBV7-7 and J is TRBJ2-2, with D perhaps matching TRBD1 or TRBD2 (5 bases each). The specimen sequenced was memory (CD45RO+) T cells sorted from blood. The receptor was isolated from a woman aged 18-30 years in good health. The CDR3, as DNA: TGTGCCAGCAGCTTAGGGGGGTTTCCCGGGGAGCTGTTTTTT. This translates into CASSLGGFPGELFF.